These T cell receptor beta chains were read from a single sample in a study of lung T cells in sarcoidosis with Löfgren's syndrome. MiXCR was run by TCRdb on the reads, yielding one entry per CDR3 protein. The sample holds about 19,000 distinct CDR3 sequences, 21% seen once. What was sequenced was CD4+ T cells from bronchoalveolar lavage. The receptor set was obtained from a human donor with sarcoidosis (Löfgren's syndrome or another form), or a control subject (not recorded which). The CDR3 runs from the conserved cysteine through the conserved F or W. D genes are given only for firm matches. Not every row has a clone size; where given, it reads once, few, many or a size class.

length: 15; D: TRBD2; size: many; J: TRBJ2-1; V: TRBV20-1; DNA: TGCAGCGGGACTAGCGGTGCGAGCTCCTACAATGAGCAGTTCTTC; CDR3: CSGTSGASSYNEQFF
length: 16; D: NA; size: once; J: TRBJ2-2; V: TRBV3-1; DNA: TGTGCCAGCAGCCAAATGACAGGCTCGAACACCGGGGAGCTGTTTTTT; CDR3: CASSQMTGSNTGELFF
length: 16; D: TRBD1; size: many; J: TRBJ1-1; V: TRBV20-1; DNA: TGCAGTGCTAGAGATCCGGGACAGGGGAGTGGAACTGAAGCTTTCTTT; CDR3: CSARDPGQGSGTEAFF
length: 15; D: TRBD2; size: medium-sized; J: TRBJ2-1; V: TRBV28; DNA: TGTGCCAGCAGTCCTCCGGGACTAGCGACGAATGAGCAGTTCTTC; CDR3: CASSPPGLATNEQFF
length: 13; D: NA; size: many; J: TRBJ2-7; V: TRBV5-1; DNA: TGCGCCAGCAGCCCCATAAGCTCCTACGAGCAGTACTTC; CDR3: CASSPISSYEQYF
length: 12; D: NA; size: NA; J: TRBJ1-1; V: TRBV18; DNA: TGTGCCAGCTCACAGGGGTACACTGAAGCTTTCTTT; CDR3: CASSQGYTEAFF
length: 18; D: NA; size: medium-sized; J: TRBJ2-3; V: TRBV7-2; DNA: TGTGCCAGCAGAGGAGTAGGAGGCTCTAACTGGGGCACAGATACGCAGTATTTT; CDR3: CASRGVGGSNWGTDTQYF
length: 13; D: NA; size: many; J: TRBJ2-2; V: TRBV12-3/TRBV12-4; DNA: TGTGCCAGCAGTTATGGTGACACCGGGGAGCTGTTTTTT; CDR3: CASSYGDTGELFF
length: 15; D: TRBD2; size: NA; J: TRBJ2-1; V: TRBV5-6; DNA: TGTGCCAGCAGTGCCGGGACTAGCGGATACAATGAGCAGTTCTTC; CDR3: CASSAGTSGYNEQFF
length: 14; D: NA; size: NA; J: TRBJ1-2; V: TRBV7-9; DNA: TGTGCCAGCAGCTCGTCCGAGACAGCCTATGGCTACACCTTC; CDR3: CASSSSETAYGYTF
length: 14; D: NA; size: few; J: TRBJ1-1; V: TRBV30; DNA: TGTGCCTGGAGTGGCGGGCTGAGCTACACTGAAGCTTTCTTT; CDR3: CAWSGGLSYTEAFF
length: 11; D: NA; size: NA; J: TRBJ1-1; V: TRBV18; DNA: TGTGCCAGCTTACAAGGATTAGAAGCTTTCTTT; CDR3: CASLQGLEAFF
length: 16; D: NA; size: few; J: TRBJ1-3; V: TRBV5-1; DNA: TGCGCCAGCAGCTTGGCCGTCCAGAGCTCTGGAAACACCATATATTTT; CDR3: CASSLAVQSSGNTIYF
length: 12; D: NA; size: many; J: TRBJ2-1; V: TRBV5-1; DNA: TGCGCCAGCAGCTTGCGGGGCGATGAGCAGTTCTTC; CDR3: CASSLRGDEQFF
length: 14; D: NA; size: many; J: TRBJ2-7; V: TRBV10-3; DNA: TGTGCCATCAGTGAGTCAGGAGGCAACTACGAGCAGTACTTC; CDR3: CAISESGGNYEQYF
length: 14; D: TRBD1; size: medium-sized; J: TRBJ2-7; V: TRBV20-1; DNA: TGCAGTGCTAGCCGGGGACAGGGGGCCTACGAGCAGTACTTC; CDR3: CSASRGQGAYEQYF
length: 14; D: NA; size: NA; J: TRBJ2-5; V: TRBV12-3/TRBV12-4; DNA: TGTGCCAGCAGTTTCACCAGGGGTCAAGAGACCCAGTACTTC; CDR3: CASSFTRGQETQYF
length: 15; D: TRBD1; size: medium-sized; J: TRBJ2-1; V: TRBV6-2/TRBV6-3; DNA: TGTGCCAGCAGAACCGGGACAGGAGACAACAATGAGCAGTTCTTC; CDR3: CASRTGTGDNNEQFF
length: 17; D: NA; size: many; J: TRBJ1-6; V: TRBV20-1; DNA: TGCAGTGCTAGAGATCCGGGGGGTTCGCCCCTAGTATCACCCCTCCACTTT; CDR3: CSARDPGGSPLVSPLHF
length: 16; D: NA; size: many; J: TRBJ2-1; V: TRBV7-2; DNA: TGTGCCAGCAGCCCTACGCTAGGTCGATCCTACAATGAGCAGTTCTTC; CDR3: CASSPTLGRSYNEQFF
length: 12; D: NA; size: many; J: TRBJ1-2; V: TRBV20-1; DNA: TGCAGTGCTAGAGTCACTGCTTATGGCTACACCTTC; CDR3: CSARVTAYGYTF
length: 16; D: NA; size: NA; J: TRBJ2-3; V: TRBV7-9; DNA: TGTGCCAGCAGCTTAGCGCCGGGACTTTCCACAGATACGCGGTATTTT; CDR3: CASSLAPGLSTDTRYF